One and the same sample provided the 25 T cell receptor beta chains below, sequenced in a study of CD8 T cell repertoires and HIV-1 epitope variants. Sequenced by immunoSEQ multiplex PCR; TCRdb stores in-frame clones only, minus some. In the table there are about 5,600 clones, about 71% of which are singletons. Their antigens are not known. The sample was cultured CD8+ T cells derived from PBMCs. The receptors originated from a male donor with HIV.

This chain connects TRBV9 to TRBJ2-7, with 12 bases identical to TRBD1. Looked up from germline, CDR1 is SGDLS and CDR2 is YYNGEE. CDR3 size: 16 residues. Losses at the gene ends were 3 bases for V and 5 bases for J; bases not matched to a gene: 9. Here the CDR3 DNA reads TGTGCCAGCAGCGAGGCCCAGGGACAGGGGGCCCACGAGCAGTACTTC. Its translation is CASSEAQGQGAHEQYF.

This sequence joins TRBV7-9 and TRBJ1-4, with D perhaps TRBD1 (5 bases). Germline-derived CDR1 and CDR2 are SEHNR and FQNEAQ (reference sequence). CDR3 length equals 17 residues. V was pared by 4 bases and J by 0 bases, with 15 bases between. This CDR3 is CASSSSRQGATNEKLFF. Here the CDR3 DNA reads TGTGCCAGCAGCTCCAGCCGGCAGGGCGCAACTAATGAAAAACTGTTTTTT.

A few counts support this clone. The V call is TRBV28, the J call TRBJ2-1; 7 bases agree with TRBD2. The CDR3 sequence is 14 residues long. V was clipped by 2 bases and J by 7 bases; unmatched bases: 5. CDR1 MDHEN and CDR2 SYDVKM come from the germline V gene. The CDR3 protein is CASSLVGGNNEQFF. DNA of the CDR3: TGTGCCAGCAGTTTAGTGGGAGGGAATAATGAGCAGTTCTTC.

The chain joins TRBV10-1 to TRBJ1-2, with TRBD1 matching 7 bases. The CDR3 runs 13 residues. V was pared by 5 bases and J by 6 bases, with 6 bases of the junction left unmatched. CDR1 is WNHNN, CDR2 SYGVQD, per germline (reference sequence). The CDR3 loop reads CASSPQGTHGYTF. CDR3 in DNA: TGCGCCAGCAGTCCACAGGGGACACATGGCTACACCTTC.

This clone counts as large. The CDR3 DNA reads TGTGCCAGCAGTGACGGGACAGCCACCGGGGAGCTGTTTTTT. The encoded protein is CASSDGTATGELFF. The chain links TRBV25-1 to TRBJ2-2; 7 bases are shared with TRBD1. V gave up 3 bases and J gave up 4 bases; unmatched junction bases: 2. Germline-derived CDR1 and CDR2 are MGHDK and SYGVNS. The CDR3 is 14 amino acids.

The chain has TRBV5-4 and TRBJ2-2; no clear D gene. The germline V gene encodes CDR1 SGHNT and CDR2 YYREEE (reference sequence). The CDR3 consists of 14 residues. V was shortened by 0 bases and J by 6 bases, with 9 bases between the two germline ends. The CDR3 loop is CASSLAETPGELFF. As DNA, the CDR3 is TGTGCCAGCAGCTTGGCCGAGACTCCCGGGGAGCTGTTTTTT.

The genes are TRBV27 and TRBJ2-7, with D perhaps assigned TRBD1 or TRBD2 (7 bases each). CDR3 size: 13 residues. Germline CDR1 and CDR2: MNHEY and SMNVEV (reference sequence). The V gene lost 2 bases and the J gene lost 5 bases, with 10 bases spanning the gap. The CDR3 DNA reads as TGTGCCAGCAGTTTAGCAGGGGGGGACGAGCAGTACTTC. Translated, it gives CASSLAGGDEQYF.

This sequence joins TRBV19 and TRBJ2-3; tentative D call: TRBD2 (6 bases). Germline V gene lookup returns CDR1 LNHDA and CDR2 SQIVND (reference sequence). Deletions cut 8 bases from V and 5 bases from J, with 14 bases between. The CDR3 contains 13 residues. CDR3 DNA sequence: TGTGCCAGTGGAGAATACGGGGGAGATACGCAGTATTTT. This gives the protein CASGEYGGDTQYF. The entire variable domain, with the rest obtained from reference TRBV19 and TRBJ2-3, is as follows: DGGITQSPKYLFRKEGQNVTLSCEQNLNHDAMYWYRQDPGQGLRLIYYSQIVNDFQKGDIAEGYSVSREKKESFPLTVTSAQKNPTAFYLCASGEYGGDTQYFGPGTRLTVL.

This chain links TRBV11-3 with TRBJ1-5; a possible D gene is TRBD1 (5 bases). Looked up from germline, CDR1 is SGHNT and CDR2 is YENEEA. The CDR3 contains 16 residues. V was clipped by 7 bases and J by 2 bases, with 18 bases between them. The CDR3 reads CASIRTSREGNQPQHF. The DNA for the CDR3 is TGTGCCAGCATAAGAACCAGCAGGGAAGGCAATCAGCCCCAGCATTTT.

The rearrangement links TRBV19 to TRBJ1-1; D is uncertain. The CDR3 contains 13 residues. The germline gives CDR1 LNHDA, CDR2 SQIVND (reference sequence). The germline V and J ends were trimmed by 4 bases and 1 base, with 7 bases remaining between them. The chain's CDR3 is CASSTGANTEAFF. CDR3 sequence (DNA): TGTGCCAGTAGTACAGGTGCGAACACTGAAGCTTTCTTT.

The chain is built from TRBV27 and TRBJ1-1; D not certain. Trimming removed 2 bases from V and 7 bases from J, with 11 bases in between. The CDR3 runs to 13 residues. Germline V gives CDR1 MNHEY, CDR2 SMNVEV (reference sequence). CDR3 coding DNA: TGTGCCAGCAGTTTACAGATTGAGTTTGAAGCTTTCTTT. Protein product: CASSLQIEFEAFF.

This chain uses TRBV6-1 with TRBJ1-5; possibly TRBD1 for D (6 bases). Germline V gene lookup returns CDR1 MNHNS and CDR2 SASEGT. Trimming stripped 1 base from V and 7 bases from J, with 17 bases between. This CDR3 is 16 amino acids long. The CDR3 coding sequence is TGTGCCAGCAGTGAAGACCCTCAGGGGATATTCCAGCCCCAGCATTTT. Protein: CASSEDPQGIFQPQHF.

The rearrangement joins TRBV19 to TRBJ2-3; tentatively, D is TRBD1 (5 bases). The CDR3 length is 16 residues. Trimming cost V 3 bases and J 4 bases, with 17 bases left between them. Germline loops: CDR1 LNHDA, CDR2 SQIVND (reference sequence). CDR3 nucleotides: TGTGCCAGTAGTATTGTCAGGGAAGAACGGTCAGATACGCAGTATTTT. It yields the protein CASSIVREERSDTQYF.

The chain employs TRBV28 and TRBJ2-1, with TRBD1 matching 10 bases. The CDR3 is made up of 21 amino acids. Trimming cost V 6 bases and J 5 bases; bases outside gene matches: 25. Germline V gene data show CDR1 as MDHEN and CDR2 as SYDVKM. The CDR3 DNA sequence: TGTGCCAGCAGCTCCCCTTTGGCCCTATTTACCGGGACAGGGGATAACAATGAGCAGTTCTTC. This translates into CASSSPLALFTGTGDNNEQFF. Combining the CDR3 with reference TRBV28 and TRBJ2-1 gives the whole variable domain DVKVTQSSRYLVKRTGEKVFLECVQDMDHENMFWYRQDPGLGLRLIYFSYDVKMKEKGDIPEGYSVSREKKERFSLILESASTNQTSMYLCASSSPLALFTGTGDNNEQFFGPGTRLTVL.

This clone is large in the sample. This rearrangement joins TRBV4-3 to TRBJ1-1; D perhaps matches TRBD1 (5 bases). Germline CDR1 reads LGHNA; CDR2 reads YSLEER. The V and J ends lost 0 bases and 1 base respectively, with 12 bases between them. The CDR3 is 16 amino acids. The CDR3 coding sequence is TGCGCCAGCAGCCAAGATGTTGGGCAGGGGAACACTGAAGCTTTCTTT. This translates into CASSQDVGQGNTEAFF.

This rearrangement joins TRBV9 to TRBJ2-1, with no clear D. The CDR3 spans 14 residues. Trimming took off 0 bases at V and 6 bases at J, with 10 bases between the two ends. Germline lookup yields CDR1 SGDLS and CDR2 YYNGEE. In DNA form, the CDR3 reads TGTGCCAGCAGCGTAGACCCAGCCGGCAATGAGCAGTTCTTC. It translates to CASSVDPAGNEQFF.

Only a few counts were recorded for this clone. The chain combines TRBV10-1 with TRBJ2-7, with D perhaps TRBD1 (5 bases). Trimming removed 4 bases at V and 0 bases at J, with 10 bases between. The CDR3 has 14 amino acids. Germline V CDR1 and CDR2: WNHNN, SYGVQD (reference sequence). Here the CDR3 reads CASSATARSYEQYF. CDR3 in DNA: TGCGCCAGCAGTGCGACAGCCCGCTCCTACGAGCAGTACTTC.

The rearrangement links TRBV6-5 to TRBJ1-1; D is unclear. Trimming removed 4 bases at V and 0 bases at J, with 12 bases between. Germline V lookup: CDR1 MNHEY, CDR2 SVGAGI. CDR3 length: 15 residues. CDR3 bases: TGTGCCAGCAGTTGGACCTTCGCCTTGAACACTGAAGCTTTCTTT. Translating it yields CASSWTFALNTEAFF.

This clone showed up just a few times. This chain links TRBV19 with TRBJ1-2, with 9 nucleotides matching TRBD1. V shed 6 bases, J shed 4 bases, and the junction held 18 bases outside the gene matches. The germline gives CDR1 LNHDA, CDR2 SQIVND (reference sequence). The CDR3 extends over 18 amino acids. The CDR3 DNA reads TGTGCCAGTAGACTCCACCGGGACAGGGAGGGAACCGGCTATGGCTACACCTTC. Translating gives CASRLHRDREGTGYGYTF.

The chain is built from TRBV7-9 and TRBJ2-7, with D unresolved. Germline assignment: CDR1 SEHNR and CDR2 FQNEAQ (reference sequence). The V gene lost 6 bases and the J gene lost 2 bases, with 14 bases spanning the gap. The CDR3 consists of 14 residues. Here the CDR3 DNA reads TGTGCCAGCAGTTCAGATGTCTCGGCCTACGAGCAGTACTTC. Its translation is CASSSDVSAYEQYF. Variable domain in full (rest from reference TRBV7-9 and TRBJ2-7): DTGVSQNPRHKITKRGQNVTFRCDPISEHNRLYWYRQTLGQGPEFLTYFQNEAQLEKSRLLSDRFSAERPKGSFSTLEIQRTEQGDSAMYLCASSSDVSAYEQYFGPGTRLTVT.

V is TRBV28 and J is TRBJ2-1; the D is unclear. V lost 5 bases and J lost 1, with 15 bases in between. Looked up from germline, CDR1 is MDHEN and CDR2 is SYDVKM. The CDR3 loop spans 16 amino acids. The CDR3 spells CASSPWDLVSYNEQFF. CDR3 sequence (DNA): TGTGCCAGCAGTCCGTGGGATTTAGTTTCCTACAATGAGCAGTTCTTC.

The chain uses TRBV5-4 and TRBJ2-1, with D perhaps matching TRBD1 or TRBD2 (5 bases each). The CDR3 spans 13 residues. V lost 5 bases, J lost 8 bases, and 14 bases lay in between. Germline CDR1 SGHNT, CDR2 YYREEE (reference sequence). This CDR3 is CASSFLRGDEQFF. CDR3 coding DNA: TGTGCCAGCAGTTTCCTCAGAGGGGATGAGCAGTTCTTC. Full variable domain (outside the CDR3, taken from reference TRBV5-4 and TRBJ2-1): ETGVTQSPTHLIKTRGQQVTLRCSSQSGHNTVSWYQQALGQGPQFIFQYYREEENGRGNFPPRFSGLQFPNYSSELNVNALELDDSALYLCASSFLRGDEQFFGPGTRLTVL.

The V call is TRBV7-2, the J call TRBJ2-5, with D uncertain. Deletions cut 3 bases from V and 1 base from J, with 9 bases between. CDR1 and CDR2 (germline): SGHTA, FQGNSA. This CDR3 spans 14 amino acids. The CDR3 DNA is TGTGCCAGCAGCTTTCAGGTGACCCAAGAGACCCAGTACTTC. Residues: CASSFQVTQETQYF.

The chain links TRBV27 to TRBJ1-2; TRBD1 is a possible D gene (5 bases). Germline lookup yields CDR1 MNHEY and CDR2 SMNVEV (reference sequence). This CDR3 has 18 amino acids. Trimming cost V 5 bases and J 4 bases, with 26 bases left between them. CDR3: CASSPAPGGGVGGYGYTF. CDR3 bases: TGTGCCAGCAGTCCGGCGCCAGGTGGGGGTGTGGGGGGCTATGGCTACACCTTC.

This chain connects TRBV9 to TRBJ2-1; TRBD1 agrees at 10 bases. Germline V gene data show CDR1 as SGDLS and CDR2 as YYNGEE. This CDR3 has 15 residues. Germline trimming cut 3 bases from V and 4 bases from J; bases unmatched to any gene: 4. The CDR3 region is CASSGEDRGYNEQFF. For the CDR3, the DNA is TGTGCCAGCAGCGGGGAGGACAGGGGGTACAATGAGCAGTTCTTC.